These T cell receptor beta chains were read from a single sample in a study of blood T cell repertoires in COVID-19. The protocol was immunoSEQ multiplex PCR, while the TCRdb copy is restricted to in-frame clones and leaves out a portion. The table has about 300,000 clones, roughly 82% seen once. The sample consisted of peripheral blood. The receptors come from a woman aged 50 to 60 with acute or convalescent COVID-19. Each CDR3 is given with its conserved first and last residue. The D gene is left open where the match is weak. Where a row states a size, it is once, few, many or the class of an expanded clone; other rows omit it.

CDR3aa	CDR3nt	abundance	j_gene	d_gene	len	v_gene
CASSPPGRGSNEQFF	TGTGCTAGCAGCCCACCGGGCAGGGGGTCGAATGAGCAGTTCTTC	.	TRBJ2-1	TRBD1	15	TRBV7-7
CASSTVAPSYEQYF	TGTGCCAGTAGTACCGTAGCACCGTCCTACGAGCAGTACTTC	once	TRBJ2-7	.	14	TRBV19
CASSRRTSGRPPYNEQFF	TGTGCCAGTAGTAGAAGGACTAGCGGGAGGCCCCCCTACAATGAGCAGTTCTTC	.	TRBJ2-1	TRBD2	18	TRBV19
CASSFSGPNYGYTF	TGTGCCAGCAGCTTTAGTGGGCCCAACTATGGCTACACCTTC	.	TRBJ1-2	.	14	TRBV7-9
CASSLGGTLNQPQHF	TGTGCCAGCAGCTTAGGCGGGACCCTAAATCAGCCCCAGCATTTT	.	TRBJ1-5	.	15	TRBV11-1
CASSSLGVRRGDEQFF	TGCGCCAGCAGCTCCCTGGGGGTTCGGCGCGGGGATGAGCAGTTCTTC	.	TRBJ2-1	.	16	TRBV5-1
CASQDSTDEKLFF	TGTGCCAGTCAGGACAGCACGGATGAAAAACTGTTTTTT	.	TRBJ1-4	.	13	TRBV19
CASSEASGRALYMNEQFF	TGTGCCAGCAGTGAGGCTAGCGGGAGGGCCCTCTACATGAATGAGCAGTTCTTC	.	TRBJ2-1	TRBD2	18	TRBV6-1
CASSYTLTGKDTGELFF	TGTGCCAGCAGTTACACCCTGACAGGGAAGGACACCGGGGAGCTGTTTTTT	.	TRBJ2-2	TRBD1	17	TRBV6-2/TRBV6-3
CASSLVEATEAFF	TGCGCCAGCAGCTTGGTAGAGGCTACTGAAGCTTTCTTT	.	TRBJ1-1	.	13	TRBV5-1
CASSLGTSPYTGELFF	TGTGCCAGCAGCTTGGGGACTAGCCCATACACCGGGGAGCTGTTTTTT	.	TRBJ2-2	TRBD2	16	TRBV5-6
CASSSTVNTEAFF	TGTGCCAGCAGCTCGACAGTTAACACTGAAGCTTTCTTT	.	TRBJ1-1	.	13	TRBV3-1/TRBV3-2
CASRGDNYGYTF	TGTGCCAGCCGGGGGGATAACTATGGCTACACCTTC	.	TRBJ1-2	.	12	TRBV12-3/TRBV12-4
CASSLFPLAGGYNEQFF	TGCGCCAGCAGCCTTTTTCCACTAGCGGGAGGATACAATGAGCAGTTCTTC	.	TRBJ2-1	TRBD2	17	TRBV4-1
CSAGRDRMDEQFF	TGCAGCGCGGGCCGGGACAGGATGGATGAGCAGTTCTTC	.	TRBJ2-1	TRBD1	13	TRBV29-1
CASSQDGTAYGYTF	TGTGCCAGCAGCCAAGATGGGACAGCGTATGGCTACACCTTC	.	TRBJ1-2	TRBD1	14	TRBV4-2
CASSPGQFNEQYF	TGTGCCAGCAGTCCGGGACAATTCAACGAGCAGTACTTC	.	TRBJ2-7	.	13	TRBV28
CASSPLAQGSVTGELFF	TGTGCCAGCTCACCACTTGCACAGGGTTCGGTGACCGGGGAGCTGTTTTTT	.	TRBJ2-2	.	17	TRBV18
CASSSGRGTDTQYF	TGTGCCAGCAGCTCGGGTCGGGGCACAGATACGCAGTATTTT	once	TRBJ2-3	.	14	TRBV5-4
CASSLGLGADDEQYF	TGTGCCAGCAGCTTAGGACTAGGGGCTGACGACGAGCAGTACTTC	.	TRBJ2-7	.	15	TRBV7-2
CASGLEDSVPHF	TGTGCTAGTGGTTTGGAGGACTCTGTCCCCCATTTT	.	TRBJ1-5	.	12	TRBV12-5
CATSRDMSVYYNEQFF	TGTGCCACCAGCAGAGATATGAGCGTGTACTACAATGAGCAGTTCTTC	.	TRBJ2-1	.	16	TRBV15
CATLAGGSYNEQFF	TGTGCCACTCTAGCGGGAGGGTCCTACAATGAGCAGTTCTTC	.	TRBJ2-1	TRBD2	14	TRBV19
CASRGTGQNSYGYTF	TGTGCCAGCAGGGGGACAGGCCAAAACAGTTATGGCTACACCTTC	.	TRBJ1-2	TRBD1	15	TRBV2
CASSRRSGSSYNEQFF	TGTGCCAGCAGCCGAAGATCGGGGTCCTCCTACAATGAGCAGTTCTTC	.	TRBJ2-1	.	16	TRBV11-3
CSSSGGGTEAFF	TGCAGCTCATCAGGGGGTGGCACTGAAGCTTTCTTT	.	TRBJ1-1	TRBD1	12	TRBV29-1
CSALGLNTIYF	TGCAGTGCCCTTGGCCTAAACACCATATATTTT	.	TRBJ1-3	.	11	TRBV20-1
CASSPQVHEQYF	TGTGCCAGCAGTCCACAGGTGCACGAGCAGTACTTC	.	TRBJ2-7	.	12	TRBV27
CAIHRAGGEPQHF	TGTGCCATCCACAGGGCAGGAGGAGAGCCCCAGCATTTT	.	TRBJ1-5	.	13	TRBV28
CASSIVWDREMDEQFF	TGTGCCAGTAGTATAGTTTGGGACAGGGAGATGGATGAGCAGTTCTTC	.	TRBJ2-1	TRBD1	16	TRBV19
CASSPTYFTEQFF	TGTGCCAGCAGCCCCACATATTTCACTGAGCAGTTCTTC	.	TRBJ2-1	.	13	TRBV9
CASKLGAGDPQHF	TGTGCCAGCAAGCTAGGGGCCGGTGATCCCCAGCATTTT	once	TRBJ1-5	.	13	TRBV12-3/TRBV12-4
CASSIQGIDEQFF	TGTGCCAGTAGTATTCAGGGGATCGATGAGCAGTTCTTC	.	TRBJ2-1	.	13	TRBV19
CATSDLYSREQYF	TGTGCCACCAGTGATTTGTATTCCAGGGAACAGTACTTC	.	TRBJ2-5	.	13	TRBV24-1
CASINPDRGNEQFF	TGTGCCAGCATTAACCCGGACAGGGGAAATGAGCAGTTCTTC	.	TRBJ2-1	TRBD1	14	TRBV27
CASSPRTGSYYEQYF	TGTGCCAGCAGCCCACGGACTGGATCATACTACGAGCAGTACTTC	.	TRBJ2-7	.	15	TRBV7-2
CASSGSPYEQYF	TGTGCCAGCTCGGGGAGCCCCTACGAGCAGTACTTC	.	TRBJ2-7	.	12	TRBV2
CASTFGQGSYGYTF	TGTGCCAGCACCTTTGGACAGGGATCCTATGGCTACACCTTC	once	TRBJ1-2	TRBD1	14	TRBV7-8
CASSVELAGGEQYF	TGTGCCAGCAGCGTAGAACTAGCGGGAGGTGAGCAGTACTTC	once	TRBJ2-7	TRBD2	14	TRBV9
CASSRGQSSYNEQFF	TGTGCCAGTAGTAGGGGACAGAGCTCCTACAATGAGCAGTTCTTC	.	TRBJ2-1	TRBD1	15	TRBV19
CASSTRTSPNIQYF	TGCGCCAGCAGCACTCGGACTAGCCCAAACATTCAGTACTTC	.	TRBJ2-4	TRBD2	14	TRBV5-1
CASSLAGDLYEQYF	TGCGCCAGCAGCTTGGCAGGGGATCTCTACGAGCAGTACTTC	few	TRBJ2-7	.	14	TRBV5-1
CASSSRLASYEQYF	TGTGCCAGCAGCTCCAGACTAGCCTCCTACGAGCAGTACTTC	.	TRBJ2-7	TRBD2	14	TRBV7-2
CASRKGTGDTDTQYF	TGTGCCAGCAGGAAGGGGACAGGGGACACAGATACGCAGTATTTT	.	TRBJ2-3	TRBD1	15	TRBV2
CASSLIGRAGGSSYEQYF	TGTGCCAGCAGCTTAATTGGGCGAGCGGGAGGGTCCTCCTACGAGCAGTACTTC	.	TRBJ2-7	TRBD2	18	TRBV13